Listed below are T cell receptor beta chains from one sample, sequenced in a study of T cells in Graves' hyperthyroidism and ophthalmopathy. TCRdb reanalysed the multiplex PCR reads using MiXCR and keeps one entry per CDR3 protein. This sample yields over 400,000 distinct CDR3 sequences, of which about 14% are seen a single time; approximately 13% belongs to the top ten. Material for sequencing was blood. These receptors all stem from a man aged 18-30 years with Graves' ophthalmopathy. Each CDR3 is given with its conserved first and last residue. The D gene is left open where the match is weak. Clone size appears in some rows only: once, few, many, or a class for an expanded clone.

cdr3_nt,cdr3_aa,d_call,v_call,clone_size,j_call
TGTGCCAGTAGGTTTGTACAGGGAGTAGAGACCCAGTACTTC,CASRFVQGVETQYF,-,TRBV2,many,TRBJ2-5
TGCGCCAGCAGGCGGGACATAGACTACGAGCAGTACTTC,CASRRDIDYEQYF,-,TRBV5-1,many,TRBJ2-7
TGTGCCAGCAGTCAGACAGGGGGAAGAGGCTACACCTTC,CASSQTGGRGYTF,TRBD1,TRBV6-1,many,TRBJ1-2
TGTGCCAGCACTGCGGAGGGGGCCAGGGATGAGCAGTTCTTC,CASTAEGARDEQFF,-,TRBV3-1,many,TRBJ2-1
TGTGCCAGCAGCCTGATTGCGCTGTCCGCTGAAGCTTTCTTT,CASSLIALSAEAFF,-,TRBV27,-,TRBJ1-1
TGCGCCAGCAGGAGTCGGGACACTGAAGCTTTCTTT,CASRSRDTEAFF,-,TRBV7-9,-,TRBJ1-1
TGTGCCAGCAGCTTACGACAGATCCCCACCGGGGAGCTGTTTTTT,CASSLRQIPTGELFF,-,TRBV11-2,many,TRBJ2-2
TGCGCCAGCCGGGACAGCCCTCTGGAATACAATGAGCAGTTCTTC,CASRDSPLEYNEQFF,TRBD1,TRBV10-2,few,TRBJ2-1
TGTGCCAGCGCGCTCGAGGGGTATCTGAACGATGAGCAGTTCTTC,CASALEGYLNDEQFF,-,TRBV3-1,few,TRBJ2-1
TGCAGTGCGATTTTGAGAACTAATGAAAAACTGTTTTTT,CSAILRTNEKLFF,-,TRBV20-1,many,TRBJ1-4
TGTGCCTGGTGTTCGAACACTGAAGCTTTCTTT,CAWCSNTEAFF,-,TRBV30,many,TRBJ1-1
TGCGCCAGCAGCCTAGACAGCTCTGAGCAGTTCTTC,CASSLDSSEQFF,-,TRBV5-1,-,TRBJ2-1
TGTGCCATCAGCGCGGGGGTCCTTGTAGAGACCCAGTACTTC,CAISAGVLVETQYF,TRBD2,TRBV10-3,many,TRBJ2-5
TGTGCCAGCAGTCGTACAGGGGGCAACGGAAACACCATATATTTT,CASSRTGGNGNTIYF,TRBD1,TRBV12-3/TRBV12-4,many,TRBJ1-3
TGTGCCAGCAGCGCCGAGGTGGACTTTTTGAGTTCACCCCTCCACTTT,CASSAEVDFLSSPLHF,-,TRBV9,many,TRBJ1-6
TGTGCCAGCTCACTCGGACATCCTGAGCAGTTCTTC,CASSLGHPEQFF,-,TRBV18,many,TRBJ2-1
TGCGCCAGCAGCTTGGAGGACAACTACGAGCAGTACTTC,CASSLEDNYEQYF,-,TRBV5-1,many,TRBJ2-7
TGCAGTGCTTGGATGTCGGCCAAAAACATTCAGTACTTC,CSAWMSAKNIQYF,-,TRBV20-1,many,TRBJ2-4
TGCGCCAGCAGCGTCCGGGACACTACCTACGAGCAGTACTTC,CASSVRDTTYEQYF,-,TRBV4-1,many,TRBJ2-7
TGTGCCAGCAGTTACTCTACGCGGTTGAGCTCCTACAATGAGCAGTTCTTC,CASSYSTRLSSYNEQFF,-,TRBV6-6,-,TRBJ2-1
TGTGCCAGCAGCTGGGGACAGGGAAACATTCAGTACTTC,CASSWGQGNIQYF,TRBD1,TRBV5-6,-,TRBJ2-4
TGTGCCAGCAGGCCAGGACAAACAGATACGCAGTATTTT,CASRPGQTDTQYF,-,TRBV6-1,-,TRBJ2-3
TGTGCCAGCAGCGAACCAACCGGGGGCAGGTCCTACAATGAGCAGTTCTTC,CASSEPTGGRSYNEQFF,-,TRBV7-6,many,TRBJ2-1
TGTGCCAGCAGCCAAGATAGGACGATTAGCGGGAGCCCCTACGAGCAGTACTTC,CASSQDRTISGSPYEQYF,TRBD2,TRBV4-2,-,TRBJ2-7
TGTGCCAGCACTCCGGGACAGGAGTATGGCTACACCTTC,CASTPGQEYGYTF,TRBD1,TRBV2,-,TRBJ1-2
TGTGCCAGCAGTTGGGCGGAAAATCAGCCCCAGCATTTT,CASSWAENQPQHF,-,TRBV27,-,TRBJ1-5
TGTGCCACCGGGGCCCTGGCAGAAGAGACCCAGTACTTC,CATGALAEETQYF,-,TRBV10-3,-,TRBJ2-5
TGTGCCAGCAGTGAAGGGTCGGCAACTGGGAATCAGCCCCAGCATTTT,CASSEGSATGNQPQHF,-,TRBV2,many,TRBJ1-5
TGTGCCAGCACAACACTAGCGGGGGAAGAGACCCAGTACTTC,CASTTLAGEETQYF,TRBD2,TRBV6-2/TRBV6-3,-,TRBJ2-5
TGTGCCAGCAGACGGGGCTCTGTGACTGGGGCCAACGTCCTGACTTTC,CASRRGSVTGANVLTF,-,TRBV27,many,TRBJ2-6
TGTGCCAGCAGCATAAACCAAGGGGCAGATACGCAGTATTTT,CASSINQGADTQYF,-,TRBV7-3,few,TRBJ2-3
TGTGCCGGCTCACTGGACGGAACAAGGGGCGGCTACACCTTC,CAGSLDGTRGGYTF,-,TRBV18,-,TRBJ1-2
TGTGCCTGGAGTGCACTCTCCCAAGAGACCCAGTACTTC,CAWSALSQETQYF,-,TRBV30,few,TRBJ2-5
TGTGCCAGCAGCTTAGTCCGCCAGGGGCGTATCAGTAACGAGCAGTACTTC,CASSLVRQGRISNEQYF,-,TRBV11-2,many,TRBJ2-7
TGTGCCAGCAGTCCTGGACTAGCGGGGGGGCCCGGCACAGATACGCAGTATTTT,CASSPGLAGGPGTDTQYF,TRBD2,TRBV12-3/TRBV12-4,many,TRBJ2-3
TGCAGCGTTGAAGATCCGGCAGGGTCAACTAATGAAAAACTGTTTTTT,CSVEDPAGSTNEKLFF,-,TRBV29-1,many,TRBJ1-4
TGCAGCGTTCCCGGGGGAGCGGACACCGCCTACGAGCAGTTCTTC,CSVPGGADTAYEQFF,-,TRBV29-1,-,TRBJ2-1
TGTGCCAGCAGCCAGGGACTAGCGGGCCAAGAGACCCAGTACTTC,CASSQGLAGQETQYF,TRBD2,TRBV6-2/TRBV6-3,many,TRBJ2-5
TGTGCCACCAGCCAAACAGGAGAGCAGTACTTC,CATSQTGEQYF,-,TRBV24-1,few,TRBJ2-7
TGCGCCAGCAGCCAAGTCATGGACAGGGGGCTGCACACCATATATTTT,CASSQVMDRGLHTIYF,TRBD1,TRBV4-1,few,TRBJ1-3
TGTGCCAGCAGCGCTGTCGGACAGGGGTTTCTGAATGAGCAGTTCTTC,CASSAVGQGFLNEQFF,TRBD1,TRBV7-9,many,TRBJ2-1
TGTGCCAGCAGCTTTACAGGGGGCAGGGAAAAACTGTTTTTT,CASSFTGGREKLFF,TRBD1,TRBV27,many,TRBJ1-4
TGTGCCAGCAGTTTAGGAGGGAGGAATGAGCAGTTCTTC,CASSLGGRNEQFF,-,TRBV12-3/TRBV12-4,many,TRBJ2-1